This T cell receptor (beta chain) was sequenced in a study of OX40 agonist ivuxolimab in advanced cancers. Study-level information: Recorded diagnoses for dose-escalation patients were hepatocellular carcinoma, melanoma, renal cell or head and neck cancer.

The protocol was immunoSEQ multiplex PCR, while the TCRdb copy is restricted to in-frame clones and leaves out a portion. The sample has around 58,000 clones, 75% to 90% seen once. The starting material was CD4+ or CD8+ T cells sorted from blood, obtained in a trial of the OX40 agonist ivuxolimab. The sequence came from an adult with an advanced solid tumor such as melanoma, head and neck, liver or kidney cancer.

CDR3 in DNA: TGTGCCAGCAGTCCCAGAACTGGAGCCAAAAACATTCAGTACTTC. It yields the protein CASSPRTGAKNIQYF. This sequence joins TRBV6-5 and TRBJ2-4; D not resolved. CDR3 length equals 15 residues. V lost 5 bases and J lost 0, with 11 bases in between. Germline loops: CDR1 MNHEY, CDR2 SVGAGI.